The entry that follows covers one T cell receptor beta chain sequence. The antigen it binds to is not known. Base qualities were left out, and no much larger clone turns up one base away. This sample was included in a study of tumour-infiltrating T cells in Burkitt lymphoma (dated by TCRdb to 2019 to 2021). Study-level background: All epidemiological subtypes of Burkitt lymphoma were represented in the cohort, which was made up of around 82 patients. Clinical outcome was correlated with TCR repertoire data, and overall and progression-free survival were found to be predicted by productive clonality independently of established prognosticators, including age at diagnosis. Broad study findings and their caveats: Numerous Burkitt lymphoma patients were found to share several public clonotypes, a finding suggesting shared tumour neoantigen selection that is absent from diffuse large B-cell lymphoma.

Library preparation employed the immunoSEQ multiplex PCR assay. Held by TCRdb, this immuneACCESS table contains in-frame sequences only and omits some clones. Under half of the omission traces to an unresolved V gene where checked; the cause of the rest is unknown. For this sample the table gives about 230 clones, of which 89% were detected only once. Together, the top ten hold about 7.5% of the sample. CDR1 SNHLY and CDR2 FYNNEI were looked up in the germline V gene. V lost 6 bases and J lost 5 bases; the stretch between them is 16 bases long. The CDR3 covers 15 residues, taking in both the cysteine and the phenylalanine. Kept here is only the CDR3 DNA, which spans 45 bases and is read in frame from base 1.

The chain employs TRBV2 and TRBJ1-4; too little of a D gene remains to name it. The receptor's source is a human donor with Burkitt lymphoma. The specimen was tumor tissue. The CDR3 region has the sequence CASSRTAGRNEKLFF. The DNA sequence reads TGTGCCAGCAGCCGAACGGCGGGAAGAAATGAAAAACTGTTTTTT.